This T cell receptor beta chain was found in a study of shared clonotypes between healthy human individuals. On the study more broadly: CD4 naive and memory got three plates each, CD8 naive two, CD8 memory one.

Deep-level assay runs were performed. Every immunoSEQ plate was one replicate of a subset's evenly spread DNA. Method: immunoSEQ multiplex PCR; TCRdb's copy keeps in-frame clones and lacks some. The table lists under 2.5 million clones, roughly 90% of them singletons, with about 0.41% in the top ten. As to this clone: As yet, its antigen is unknown.

This CDR3 region has 15 residues. V lost 9 bases and J lost 5; bases outside the gene matches: 14. The germline V gene has CDR1 SGDLS and CDR2 YYNGEE. General study points: A generally larger estimated richness was seen in naive subsets than in memory subsets.

The gene calls are TRBV9 and TRBJ2-1, with 7 bases identical to TRBD2. The sequence was obtained from a man aged 18 to 29 in good health. Some clones in this sample may be carry-over from other donors' samples. What was sequenced was naive CD4+ T cells from PBMCs. Subset denoted: CD45RA+ positively selected. CDR3 nucleotides: TGTGCCACTGCCCAGTCGGCGGGAGTAGACAATGAGCAGTTCTTC. It specifies CATAQSAGVDNEQFF. Supplemented by reference TRBV9 and TRBJ2-1, the full variable domain reads DSGVTQTPKHLITATGQRVTLRCSPRSGDLSVYWYQQSLDQGLQFLIQYYNGEERAKGNILERFSAQQFPDLHSELNLSSLELGDSALYFCATAQSAGVDNEQFFGPGTRLTVL.